This section outlines one T cell receptor (beta chain) sequence together with its context. Its cognate antigen is unknown. This may be a read error: a much more frequent sequence differs by one nucleotide. Fresh peripheral blood, more than 9 ml, yielded the PBMCs. The data stem from a study of T cells in Graves' hyperthyroidism and ophthalmopathy. General study findings and limits: The blood repertoire included most of the expanded thyroid clonotypes above 0.001.

The CDR3 regions of TCR beta were amplified from RNA transcripts. TCR CDR3 underwent first-round RT-PCR with the HTBI primer set. Using its own MiXCR run on the multiplex PCR reads, TCRdb lists one record per CDR3 protein. The sample includes some 250,000 distinct CDR3 sequences, about 16% of them seen just once. This receptor was obtained from a woman in her forties or fifties with Graves' hyperthyroidism that later progressed to Graves' ophthalmopathy. Material: blood.

The CDR3 protein is CASSQRGTGVHEQFF. CDR3 in DNA: TGTGCCAGCAGTCAAAGGGGGACAGGGGTCCACGAGCAGTTCTTC. The V and J genes are TRBV13 and TRBJ2-7; 10 nucleotides agree with TRBD1. Judging by the DNA end, TRBJ2-1 fits better; the J call may be wrong. The CDR3 covers 15 residues. Germline V gene lookup returns CDR1 PRHDT and CDR2 FYEKMQ (reference sequence).